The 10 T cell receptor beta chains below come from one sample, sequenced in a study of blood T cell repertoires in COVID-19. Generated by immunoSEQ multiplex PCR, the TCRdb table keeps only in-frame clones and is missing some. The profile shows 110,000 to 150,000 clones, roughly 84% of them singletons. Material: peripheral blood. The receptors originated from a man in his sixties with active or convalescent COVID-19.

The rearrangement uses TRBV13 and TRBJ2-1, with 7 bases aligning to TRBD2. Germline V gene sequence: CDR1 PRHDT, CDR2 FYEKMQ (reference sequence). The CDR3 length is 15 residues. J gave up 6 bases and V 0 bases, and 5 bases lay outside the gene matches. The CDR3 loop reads CASSLGGRSLNEQFF. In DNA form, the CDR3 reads TGTGCCAGCAGCTTAGGCGGGAGGTCGCTCAATGAGCAGTTCTTC. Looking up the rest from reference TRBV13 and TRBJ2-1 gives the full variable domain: AAGVIQSPRHLIKEKRETATLKCYPIPRHDTVYWYQQGPGQDPQFLISFYEKMQSDKGSIPDRFSAQQFSDYHSELNMSSLELGDSALYFCASSLGGRSLNEQFFGPGTRLTVL.

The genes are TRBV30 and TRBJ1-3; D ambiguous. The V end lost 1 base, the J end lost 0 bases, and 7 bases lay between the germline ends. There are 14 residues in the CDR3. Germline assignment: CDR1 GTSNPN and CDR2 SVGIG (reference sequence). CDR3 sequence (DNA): TGTGCCTGGAGTGCAGGCCGCTCTGGAAACACCATATATTTT. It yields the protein CAWSAGRSGNTIYF.

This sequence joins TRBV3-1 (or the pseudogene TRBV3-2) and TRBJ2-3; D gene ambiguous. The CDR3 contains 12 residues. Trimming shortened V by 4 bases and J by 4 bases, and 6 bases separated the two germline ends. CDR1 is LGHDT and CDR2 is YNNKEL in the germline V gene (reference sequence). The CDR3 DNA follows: TGTGCCAGCAGCCCTCAGGCAGATACGCAGTATTTT. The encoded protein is CASSPQADTQYF.

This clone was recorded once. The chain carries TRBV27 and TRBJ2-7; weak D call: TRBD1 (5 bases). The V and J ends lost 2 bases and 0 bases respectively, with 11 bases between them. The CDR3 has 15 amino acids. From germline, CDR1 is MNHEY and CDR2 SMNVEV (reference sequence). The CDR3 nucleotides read TGTGCCAGCAGTTTACAGGGCCCAACCTCCTACGAGCAGTACTTC. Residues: CASSLQGPTSYEQYF.

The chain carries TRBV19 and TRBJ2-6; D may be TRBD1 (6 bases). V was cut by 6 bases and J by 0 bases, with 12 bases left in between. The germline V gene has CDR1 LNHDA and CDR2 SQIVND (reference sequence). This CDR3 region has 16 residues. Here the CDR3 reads CASSETGYSGANVLTF. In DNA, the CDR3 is TGTGCCAGTAGCGAGACAGGCTACTCTGGGGCCAACGTCCTGACTTTC.

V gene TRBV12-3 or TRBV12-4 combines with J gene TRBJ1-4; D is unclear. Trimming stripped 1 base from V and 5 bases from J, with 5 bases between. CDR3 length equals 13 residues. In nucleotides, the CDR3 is TGTGCCAGCAGTTTAGACAGAAATGAAAAACTGTTTTTT. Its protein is CASSLDRNEKLFF.

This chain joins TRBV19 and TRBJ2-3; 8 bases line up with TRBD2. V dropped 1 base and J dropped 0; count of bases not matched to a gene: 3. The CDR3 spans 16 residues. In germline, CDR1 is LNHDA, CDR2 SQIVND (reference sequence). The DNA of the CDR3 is TGTGCCAGTAGTATAGGAGCGGGAGTAAGCACAGATACGCAGTATTTT. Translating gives CASSIGAGVSTDTQYF.

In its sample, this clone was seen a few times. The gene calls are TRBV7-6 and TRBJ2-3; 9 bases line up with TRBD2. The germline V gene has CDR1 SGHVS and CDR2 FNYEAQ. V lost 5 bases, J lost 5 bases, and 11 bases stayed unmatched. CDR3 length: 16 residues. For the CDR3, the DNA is TGTGCCAGCAGCCTCCATTTTAGTAGCGGGAGAGATACGCAGTATTTT. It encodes CASSLHFSSGRDTQYF.

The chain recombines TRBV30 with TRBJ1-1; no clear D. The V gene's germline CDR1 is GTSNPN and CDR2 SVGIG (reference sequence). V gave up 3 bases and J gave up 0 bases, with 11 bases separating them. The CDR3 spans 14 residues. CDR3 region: CAWSRQIMNTEAFF. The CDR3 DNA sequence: TGTGCCTGGAGCCGACAAATCATGAACACTGAAGCTTTCTTT.

The CDR3 protein is CAWSVLAGGTNEQFF. CDR3 coding DNA: TGTGCCTGGAGTGTCCTAGCGGGAGGAACCAATGAGCAGTTCTTC. The V and J genes are TRBV30 and TRBJ2-1; 11 bases map to TRBD2. The CDR3 totals 15 residues. V shed 0 bases and J 6 bases; nucleotides not matched to a gene: 4. CDR1 is GTSNPN and CDR2 is SVGIG in the germline V gene (reference sequence). The variable domain in full, completed from reference TRBV30 and TRBJ2-1, reads SQTIHQWPATLVQPVGSPLSLECTVEGTSNPNLYWYRQAAGRGLQLLFYSVGIGQISSEVPQNLSASRPQDRQFILSSKKLLLSDSGFYLCAWSVLAGGTNEQFFGPGTRLTVL.